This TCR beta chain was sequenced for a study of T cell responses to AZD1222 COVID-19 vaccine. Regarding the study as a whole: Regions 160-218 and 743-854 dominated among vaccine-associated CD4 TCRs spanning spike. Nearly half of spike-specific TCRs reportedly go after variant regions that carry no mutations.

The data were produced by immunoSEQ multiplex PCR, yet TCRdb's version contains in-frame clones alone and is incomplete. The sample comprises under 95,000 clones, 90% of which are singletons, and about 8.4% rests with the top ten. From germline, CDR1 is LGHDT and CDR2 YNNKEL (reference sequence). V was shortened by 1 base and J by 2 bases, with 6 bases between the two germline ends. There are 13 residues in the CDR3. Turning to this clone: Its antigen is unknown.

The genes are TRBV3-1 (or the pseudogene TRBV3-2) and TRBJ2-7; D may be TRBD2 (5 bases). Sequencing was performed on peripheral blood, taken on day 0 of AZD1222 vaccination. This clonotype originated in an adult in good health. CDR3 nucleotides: TGTGCCAGCAGCCAAGGAGGGCCCTACGAGCAGTACTTC. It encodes CASSQGGPYEQYF.